This T cell receptor beta chain was found in a study of identical twins. The table lists this clonotype with a few counts. What it binds is unknown. The CDR3 has 16 amino acids. The germline gives CDR1 SGHRS, CDR2 YFSETQ. Trimming stripped 3 bases from V and 2 bases from J, with 18 bases between. Regarding the study as a whole: Fewer insertions characterized abundant cord blood beta clonotypes, whereas memory repertoires showed none. Twin pairs had excess sharing that was weaker in beta out-of-frame sequences.

TCRdb re-called the 5' RACE reads through MiXCR, storing one row per CDR3 protein. In the table there are 700,000 to 950,000 distinct CDR3 sequences, over 9% of which are singletons. Everyone who gave samples was a healthy Caucasian. The sample was also linked to a second study, of yellow fever vaccine responses in identical twins. This second report adds: Twins' vaccine T cell response reportedly seemed partly convergent, partly personalized.

V usage is TRBV5-1 and J usage is TRBJ2-7; D is perhaps TRBD1 (6 bases). Sequencing was done on a sample of PBMCs. This sequence was found in a woman aged 18-29 years in good health. DNA of the CDR3: TGCGCCAGCAGCTCGATACCGGGACATTCTACCTACGAGCAGTACGTC. Translating it yields CASSSIPGHSTYEQYV.